This T cell receptor (beta chain) was retrieved from a study of cytomegalovirus exposure and HLA in healthy donors. The primer mix had 60 Vbeta and 13 Jbeta primers. The data were produced by immunoSEQ multiplex PCR, yet TCRdb's version contains in-frame clones alone and is incomplete. This table holds 60,000 to 70,000 clones, just over 65% found once. Source material: PBMCs. The receptor comes from a woman aged 30 to 39 in good health and CMV-seronegative.

In nucleotides, the CDR3 is TGTGCCAGCAGCCCCCTCGGACAGGGGTACAATGAGCAGTTCTTC. Amino acid sequence: CASSPLGQGYNEQFF. The rearrangement joins TRBV28 to TRBJ2-1; 9 positions agree with TRBD1. This CDR3 is built from 15 residues. Germline V CDR1 and CDR2: MDHEN, SYDVKM. After removal of 6 bases from V and 4 bases from J, the junction contained 7 bases not matched to a gene.